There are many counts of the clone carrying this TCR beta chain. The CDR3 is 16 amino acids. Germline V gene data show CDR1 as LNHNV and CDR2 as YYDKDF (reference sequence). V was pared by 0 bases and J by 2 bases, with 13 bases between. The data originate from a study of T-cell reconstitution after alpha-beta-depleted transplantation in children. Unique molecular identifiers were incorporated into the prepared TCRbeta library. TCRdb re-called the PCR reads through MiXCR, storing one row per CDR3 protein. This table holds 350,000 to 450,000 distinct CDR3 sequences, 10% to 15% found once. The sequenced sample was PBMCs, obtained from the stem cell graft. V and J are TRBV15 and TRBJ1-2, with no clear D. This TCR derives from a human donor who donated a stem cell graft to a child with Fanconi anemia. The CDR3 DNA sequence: TGTGCCACCAGCAGAGATTTGGAGCAGACCAACTATGGCTACACCTTC. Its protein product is CATSRDLEQTNYGYTF.